Listed here are 17 T cell receptor beta chains from one sample, sequenced in a study of cytomegalovirus exposure and HLA in healthy donors. PCR involved 60 Vbeta and 13 Jbeta primers. The assay was immunoSEQ multiplex PCR, and TCRdb's table has in-frame clones only and misses some. The repertoire holds about 190,000 clones, with approximately 84% as singletons. Sequencing was performed on PBMCs. All receptors come from a woman aged 45-65 years in good health and CMV-seropositive.

The CDR3 DNA is TGTGCCAGCAGCCTCAATTGGGCGTCCTACGAGCAGTACTTC. This translates into CASSLNWASYEQYF. The rearrangement joins TRBV4-2 to TRBJ2-7; D call uncertain. CDR3 length: 14 residues. Germline V gene data show CDR1 as LGHNA and CDR2 as YNFKEQ. V was pared by 4 bases and J by 1 base, with 11 bases between.

CDR3 coding DNA: TGCGCCAGCAGCTTAGGAGGGCTTGAGACCCAGTACTTC. Translating it yields CASSLGGLETQYF. The rearrangement uses TRBV5-1 and TRBJ2-5; D may be TRBD2 (6 bases). The CDR3 runs to 13 residues. CDR1 is SGHRS, CDR2 YFSETQ, per germline. The V gene lost 2 bases and the J gene lost 5 bases, with 10 bases spanning the gap.

This chain links TRBV18 with TRBJ1-1; no firm D call. CDR1 KGHSH and CDR2 LQKENI come from the germline V gene. V dropped 6 bases and J dropped 6 bases, with 14 bases sitting between them. The CDR3 spans 13 residues. CDR3 region: CASSPDMFSEAFF. DNA for the CDR3: TGTGCCAGCTCCCCCGACATGTTTTCTGAAGCTTTCTTT.

This chain uses TRBV7-2 with TRBJ2-5; 13 bases fit TRBD2. The V and J ends lost 0 bases and 2 bases, in that order; junction bases with no gene match: 3. The CDR3 length is 17 residues. CDR1 and CDR2 (germline): SGHTA, FQGNSA. The CDR3 is CASSLARLAGGQETQYF. CDR3 sequence (DNA): TGTGCCAGCAGCTTAGCGAGACTAGCGGGGGGACAAGAGACCCAGTACTTC.

Note on this clone: Other DNA sequences in the same sample also yield this CDR3. The chain couples TRBV6-5 to TRBJ1-5; TRBD1 matches at 7 bases. There are 13 residues in the CDR3. Germline CDR1 MNHEY, CDR2 SVGAGI. V lost 6 bases and J lost 1; bases outside the gene matches: 0. The CDR3 DNA reads TGTGCCAGCAGCAGGGGGAGCAATCAGCCCCAGCATTTT. It translates to CASSRGSNQPQHF.

This clone was counted a single time. This sequence joins TRBV30 and TRBJ2-4; 8 bases fit TRBD2. In germline, CDR1 is GTSNPN, CDR2 SVGIG (reference sequence). CDR3 length: 21 residues. Trimming cost V 6 bases and J 1 base; bases outside gene matches: 26. The CDR3 nucleotides are TGTGCCTGCTCCCCCGAAAGCAAGCGGGGGTCCCCGAAAGGGGCCAAAAACATTCAGTACTTC. Protein product: CACSPESKRGSPKGAKNIQYF.

This chain uses TRBV19 with TRBJ2-3, with TRBD2 as a possible D gene (7 bases). V was pared by 5 bases and J by 5 bases, with 17 bases between. The germline gives CDR1 LNHDA, CDR2 SQIVND (reference sequence). The CDR3 covers 15 residues. The CDR3 DNA sequence: TGTGCCAGTAGTCCCTGGCGGGGGCGGGAAGATACGCAGTATTTT. It is translated as CASSPWRGREDTQYF.

This chain joins TRBV7-3 and TRBJ2-7; 12 positions agree with TRBD1. This CDR3 has 16 residues. CDR1 is SGHTA, CDR2 FQGTGA, per germline. Unmatched junction bases numbered 2, after V lost 2 bases and J lost 0 bases. The CDR3 protein is CASSLSGQGASYEQYF. The DNA of the CDR3 is TGTGCCAGCAGCTTATCGGGACAGGGGGCCTCCTACGAGCAGTACTTC.

This clone was found once. V gene TRBV9 combines with J gene TRBJ2-1, with TRBD2 identical over 7 bases. The length of the CDR3 is 19 residues. J lost 1 base, V lost 2 bases, and 15 bases had no gene match. Germline V gene sequence: CDR1 SGDLS, CDR2 YYNGEE. CDR3 sequence (DNA): TGTGCCAGCAGCGTCGCGAGCTGGTCTTTCGGGGGGTCCTACAATGAGCAGTTCTTC. The encoded protein is CASSVASWSFGGSYNEQFF.

This rearrangement joins TRBV5-4 to TRBJ1-3, with TRBD1 identical over 7 bases. The germline gives CDR1 SGHNT, CDR2 YYREEE (reference sequence). The junction had 2 bases not matched to a gene; V was cut back by 4 bases and J by 4 bases. The CDR3 has 13 amino acids. CDR3 coding DNA: TGTGCCAGCAGCGTAGGGGGCGGAAACACCATATATTTT. The encoded protein is CASSVGGGNTIYF. Together with reference TRBV5-4 and TRBJ1-3, the CDR3 gives the full variable domain: ETGVTQSPTHLIKTRGQQVTLRCSSQSGHNTVSWYQQALGQGPQFIFQYYREEENGRGNFPPRFSGLQFPNYSSELNVNALELDDSALYLCASSVGGGNTIYFGEGSWLTVV.

Note on this clone: At one boundary the junction diverges from the germline segment, which might be a read error. The CDR3 DNA reads TGTGCCAGCTCACCACTTTCGAGACAGCTTATACTCTCCTTC. Translating gives CASSPLSRQLILSF. V gene TRBV18 combines with J gene TRBJ1-2, with D perhaps TRBD1 (5 bases). The CDR3 covers 14 residues. Germline CDR1 is KGHSH and CDR2 is LQKENI.

The chain carries TRBV7-2 and TRBJ1-1, with a possible D match to TRBD1 (5 bases). The V end lost 5 bases, the J end lost 1 base, and 8 bases lay between the germline ends. CDR3 length: 13 amino acids. Looked up from germline, CDR1 is SGHTA and CDR2 is FQGNSA. CDR3 DNA: TGTGCCAGCAGCATGCAGGGGAACACTGAAGCTTTCTTT. Translating gives CASSMQGNTEAFF.

The CDR3 region is CASSPRRLRTSGGVTYNEQFF. The CDR3 DNA follows: TGTGCCAGCAGTCCTCGGAGACTAAGGACTAGCGGGGGGGTAACATACAATGAGCAGTTCTTC. V and J are TRBV28 and TRBJ2-1, with 15 positions matching TRBD2. Germline CDR1 and CDR2: MDHEN and SYDVKM. Trimming cost V 5 bases and J 4 bases; bases outside gene matches: 18. CDR3 size: 21 residues.

This chain links TRBV7-2 with TRBJ2-2; 8 positions match TRBD2. V lost 5 bases to trimming and J lost 2 bases; unmatched junction nucleotides: 7. Looked up from germline, CDR1 is SGHTA and CDR2 is FQGNSA. CDR3 length: 16 residues. In DNA, the CDR3 is TGTGCCAGCAGCCAGCGGGCGGGGGGTAACACCGGGGAGCTGTTTTTT. It is translated as CASSQRAGGNTGELFF.

This clone was recorded a few times. The rearrangement joins TRBV7-2 to TRBJ2-1; tentatively, D is TRBD2 (7 bases). The CDR3 length is 15 residues. Trimming took 1 base from V and 10 from J, leaving 17 bases between them. From germline, CDR1 is SGHTA and CDR2 FQGNSA. The CDR3 region has the DNA TGTGCCAGCAGCTTAGATGGGGGGGCTAAGAGGGAGCAGTTCTTC. Protein: CASSLDGGAKREQFF.

The gene calls are TRBV6-5 and TRBJ1-1, with D unclear. This CDR3 region has 12 residues. Germline V gene data show CDR1 as MNHEY and CDR2 as SVGAGI. V was clipped by 6 bases and J by 9 bases, with 14 bases between them. CDR3 sequence reads: CASRREEAQAFF. The DNA for the CDR3 is TGTGCCAGCAGGAGGGAAGAGGCCCAAGCTTTCTTT.

The CDR3 is CASRMTGGRETQYF. The CDR3 region has the DNA TGTGCCAGCAGGATGACAGGGGGGAGAGAGACCCAGTACTTC. The chain combines TRBV2 with TRBJ2-5, with 9 bases identical to TRBD1. Losses at the gene ends were 6 bases for V and 4 bases for J; bases not matched to a gene: 6. This CDR3 is built from 14 residues. Per the germline V gene, CDR1 is SNHLY and CDR2 is FYNNEI.